Here is one TCR beta chain with its context. What it recognizes is unknown. Per germline, CDR1 SQVTM and CDR2 ANQGSEA. CDR3 length equals 16 residues. Trimming at V came to 3 bases and at J to 2 bases, leaving 12 bases not matched to a gene. This record belongs to a study of T cell repertoires in cytomegalovirus infection. Overall study context: Indicated by public TCR beta signatures were CMV infection and matching HLA type. General observations from the study: Predominance within the ex vivo response was attributable to HLA-C-restricted CMV-specific TCR beta clonotypes. Summed frequency of public TCR beta families distinguished CMV carriers with the relevant HLA.

TCRdb processed the reads anew with MiXCR; each CDR3 protein has one entry. This table has a few hundred thousand distinct CDR3 sequences, 15% to 20% appearing once. The sequence was obtained from a human donor in good health (CMV status not recorded). Some clones in this sample may be carry-over from other donors' samples. Sequencing used PBMCs. The chain is built from TRBV29-1 and TRBJ2-5; 7 positions match TRBD2. DNA of the CDR3: TGCAGCGTTGATGTCGGGTCTAGCGGCCATCAAGAGACCCAGTACTTC. Its translation is CSVDVGSSGHQETQYF.